The rows below give T cell receptor beta chains drawn from one sample of a study of blood T cell repertoires in COVID-19. Method: immunoSEQ multiplex PCR; TCRdb's copy keeps in-frame clones and lacks some. The table shows hundreds of thousands of clones, with around nine tenths occurring only once. The sample consisted of peripheral blood. The source is a woman aged 55-69 years who had recovered from COVID-19. CDR3s leave out the opening cysteine and the closing phenylalanine or tryptophan. Each record gives: V gene, J gene, CDR3 protein.

v_call: TRBV28; j_call: TRBJ1-4; cdr3_aa: ASSLSGTASNEKLF
v_call: TRBV14; j_call: TRBJ1-1; cdr3_aa: ASSPRTAMNTEAF
v_call: TRBV29-1; j_call: TRBJ2-1; cdr3_aa: SVEDMVAGSYNEQF
v_call: TRBV5-1; j_call: TRBJ2-3; cdr3_aa: ASSFQGLDTQY
v_call: TRBV19; j_call: TRBJ1-2; cdr3_aa: ATRSRNYGYT
v_call: TRBV28; j_call: TRBJ1-2; cdr3_aa: ASSLWVQGHGYT
v_call: TRBV10-3; j_call: TRBJ1-4; cdr3_aa: ATTEHSGGLTNEKLF
v_call: TRBV5-6; j_call: TRBJ1-5; cdr3_aa: ASSSWDRTNQPQH
v_call: TRBV7-2; j_call: TRBJ2-5; cdr3_aa: ASSPYRDISYQETQY
v_call: TRBV3-1/TRBV3-2; j_call: TRBJ1-2; cdr3_aa: ASSQRGGQGYRYT
v_call: TRBV5-1; j_call: TRBJ2-1; cdr3_aa: ASRLQGVDNEQF
v_call: TRBV3-1/TRBV3-2; j_call: TRBJ2-7; cdr3_aa: ASSQDWGPYEQY
v_call: TRBV24-1; j_call: TRBJ2-3; cdr3_aa: ATSDSTRNQITQY
v_call: TRBV4-1; j_call: TRBJ1-1; cdr3_aa: ASSLRGGPEAF
v_call: TRBV9; j_call: TRBJ1-5; cdr3_aa: ASSVTNREHSNQPQH
v_call: TRBV5-4; j_call: TRBJ1-6; cdr3_aa: ASSSDRVNSPLH
v_call: TRBV5-4; j_call: TRBJ2-5; cdr3_aa: ASSFGLAGETQY